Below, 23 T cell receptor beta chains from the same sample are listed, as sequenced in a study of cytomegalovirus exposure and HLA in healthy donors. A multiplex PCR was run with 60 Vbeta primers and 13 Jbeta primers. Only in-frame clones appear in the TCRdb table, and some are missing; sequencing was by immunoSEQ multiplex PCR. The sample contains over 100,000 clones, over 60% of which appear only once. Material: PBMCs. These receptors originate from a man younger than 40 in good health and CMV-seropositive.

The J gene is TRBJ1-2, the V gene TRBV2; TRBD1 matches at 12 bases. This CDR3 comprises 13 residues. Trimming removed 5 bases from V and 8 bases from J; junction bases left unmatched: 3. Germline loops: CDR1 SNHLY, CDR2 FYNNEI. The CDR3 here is CASSSGTGGGYTF. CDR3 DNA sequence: TGTGCCAGCAGTTCCGGGACAGGGGGCGGCTACACCTTC. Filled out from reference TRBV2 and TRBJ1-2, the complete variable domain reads EPEVTQTPSHQVTQMGQEVILRCVPISNHLYFYWYRQILGQKVEFLVSFYNNEISEKSEIFDDQFSVERPDGSNFTLKIRSTKLEDSAMYFCASSSGTGGGYTFGSGTRLTVV.

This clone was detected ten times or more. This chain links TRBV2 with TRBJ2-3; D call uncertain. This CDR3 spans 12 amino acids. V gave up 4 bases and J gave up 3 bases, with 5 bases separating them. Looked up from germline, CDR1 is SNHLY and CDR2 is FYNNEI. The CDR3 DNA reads TGTGCCAGCAGTGCCGAGACAGATACGCAGTATTTT. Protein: CASSAETDTQYF.

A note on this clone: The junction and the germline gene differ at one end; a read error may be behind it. CDR3 in amino acids: CSSGTSSYEQYF. Here the CDR3 DNA reads TGTTCCAGCGGGACATCCTCCTACGAGCAGTACTTC. V gene TRBV7-9 combines with J gene TRBJ2-7, with D possibly being TRBD2 (7 bases). The CDR3 is made up of 12 amino acids. In germline, CDR1 is SEHNR, CDR2 FQNEAQ (reference sequence).

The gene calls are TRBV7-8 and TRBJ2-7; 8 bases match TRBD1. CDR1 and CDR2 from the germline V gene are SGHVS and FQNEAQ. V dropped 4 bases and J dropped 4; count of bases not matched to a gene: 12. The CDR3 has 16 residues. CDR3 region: CASSSPGQDSSYEQYF. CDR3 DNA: TGTGCCAGCAGCTCACCGGGACAGGATTCCTCGTACGAGCAGTACTTC. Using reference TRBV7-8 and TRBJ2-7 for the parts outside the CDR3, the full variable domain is GAGVSQSPRYKVAKRGQDVALRCDPISGHVSLFWYQQALGQGPEFLTYFQNEAQLDKSGLPSDRFFAERPEGSVSTLKIQRTQQEDSAVYLCASSSPGQDSSYEQYFGPGTRLTVT.

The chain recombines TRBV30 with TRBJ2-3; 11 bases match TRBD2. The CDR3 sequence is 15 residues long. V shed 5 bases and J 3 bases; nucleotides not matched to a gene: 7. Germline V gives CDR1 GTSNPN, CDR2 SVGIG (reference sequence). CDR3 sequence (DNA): TGTGCCTGGGGAGACTGGACTAGCGGGACAGATACGCAGTATTTT. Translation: CAWGDWTSGTDTQYF. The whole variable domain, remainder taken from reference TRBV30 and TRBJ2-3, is SQTIHQWPATLVQPVGSPLSLECTVEGTSNPNLYWYRQAAGRGLQLLFYSVGIGQISSEVPQNLSASRPQDRQFILSSKKLLLSDSGFYLCAWGDWTSGTDTQYFGPGTRLTVL.

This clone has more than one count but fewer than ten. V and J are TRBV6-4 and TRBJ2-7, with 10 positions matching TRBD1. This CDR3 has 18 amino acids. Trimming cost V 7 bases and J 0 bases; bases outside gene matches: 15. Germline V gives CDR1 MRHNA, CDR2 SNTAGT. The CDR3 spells CASIGKTGGKKSSYEQYF. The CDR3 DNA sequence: TGTGCCAGCATAGGAAAGACAGGGGGCAAAAAGAGCTCCTACGAGCAGTACTTC.

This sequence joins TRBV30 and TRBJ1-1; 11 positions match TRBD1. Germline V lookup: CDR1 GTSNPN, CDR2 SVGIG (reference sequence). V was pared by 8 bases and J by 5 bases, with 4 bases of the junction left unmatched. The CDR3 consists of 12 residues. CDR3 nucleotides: TGTGCCAGGGACAGGGGGGGGACTGAAGCTTTCTTT. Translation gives CARDRGGTEAFF.

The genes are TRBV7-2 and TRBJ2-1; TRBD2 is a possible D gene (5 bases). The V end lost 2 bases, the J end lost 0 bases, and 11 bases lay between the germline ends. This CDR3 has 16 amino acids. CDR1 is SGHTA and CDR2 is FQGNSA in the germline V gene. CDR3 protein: CASSLTGDSSYNEQFF. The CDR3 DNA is TGTGCCAGCAGCTTAACCGGGGATAGCTCCTACAATGAGCAGTTCTTC.

The CDR3 coding sequence is TGTGCCAGCAGCCCCCCACTAGCGGGGGCTTACAATGAGCAGTTCTTC. Protein product: CASSPPLAGAYNEQFF. The V gene is TRBV14, the J gene TRBJ2-1, with 11 bases aligning to TRBD2. This CDR3 region has 16 residues. CDR1 and CDR2 from the germline V gene are SGHDN and FVKESK. J gave up 4 bases and V 4 bases, and 6 bases lay outside the gene matches. Drawing the rest from reference TRBV14 and TRBJ2-1, the complete variable domain is EAGVTQFPSHSVIEKGQTVTLRCDPISGHDNLYWYRRVMGKEIKFLLHFVKESKQDESGMPNNRFLAERTGGTYSTLKVQPAELEDSGVYFCASSPPLAGAYNEQFFGPGTRLTVL.

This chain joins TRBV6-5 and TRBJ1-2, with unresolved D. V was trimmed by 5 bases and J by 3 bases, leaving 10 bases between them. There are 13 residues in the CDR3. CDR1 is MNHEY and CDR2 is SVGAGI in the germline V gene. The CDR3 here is CASSPTADYGYTF. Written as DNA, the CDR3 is TGTGCCAGCAGTCCCACCGCGGACTATGGCTACACCTTC.

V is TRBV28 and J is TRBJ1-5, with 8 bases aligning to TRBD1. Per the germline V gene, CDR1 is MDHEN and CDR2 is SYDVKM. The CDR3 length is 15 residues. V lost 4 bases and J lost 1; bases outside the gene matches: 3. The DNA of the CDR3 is TGTGCCAGCAGTTCCAGGGGGCTCAGCAATCAGCCCCAGCATTTT. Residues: CASSSRGLSNQPQHF.

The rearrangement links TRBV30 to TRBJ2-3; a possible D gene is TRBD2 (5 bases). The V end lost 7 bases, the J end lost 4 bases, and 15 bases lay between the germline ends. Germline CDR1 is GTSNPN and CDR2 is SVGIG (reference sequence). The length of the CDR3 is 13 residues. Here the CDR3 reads CAFNGWGADTQYF. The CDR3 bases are TGTGCCTTCAACGGGTGGGGAGCAGATACGCAGTATTTT.

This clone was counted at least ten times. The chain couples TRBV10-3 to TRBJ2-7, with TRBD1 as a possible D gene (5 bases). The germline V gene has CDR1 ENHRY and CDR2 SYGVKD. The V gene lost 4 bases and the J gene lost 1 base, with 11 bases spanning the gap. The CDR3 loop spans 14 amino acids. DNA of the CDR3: TGTGCCATCAGTGGGACATCGAGGTCCTACGAGCAGTACTTC. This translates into CAISGTSRSYEQYF.

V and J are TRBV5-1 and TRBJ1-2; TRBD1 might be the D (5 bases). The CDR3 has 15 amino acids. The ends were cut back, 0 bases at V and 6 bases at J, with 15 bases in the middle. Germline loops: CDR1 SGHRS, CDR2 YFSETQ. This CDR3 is CASSLALSRADGYTF. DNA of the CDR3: TGCGCCAGCAGCTTGGCCCTTTCCAGGGCGGATGGCTACACCTTC.

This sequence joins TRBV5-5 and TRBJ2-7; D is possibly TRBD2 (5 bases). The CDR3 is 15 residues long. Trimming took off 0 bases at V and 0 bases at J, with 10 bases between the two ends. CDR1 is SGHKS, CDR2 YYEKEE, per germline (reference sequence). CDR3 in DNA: TGTGCCAGCAGCTTGGGAGGGATAGGCTCCTACGAGCAGTACTTC. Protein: CASSLGGIGSYEQYF.

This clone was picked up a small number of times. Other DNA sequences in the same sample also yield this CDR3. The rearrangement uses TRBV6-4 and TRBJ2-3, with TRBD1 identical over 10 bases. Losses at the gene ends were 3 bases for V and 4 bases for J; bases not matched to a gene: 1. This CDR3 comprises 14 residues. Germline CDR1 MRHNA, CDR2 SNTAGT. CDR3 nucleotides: TGTGCCAGCAGTGAAGGACAGGGGGCAGATACGCAGTATTTT. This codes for CASSEGQGADTQYF.

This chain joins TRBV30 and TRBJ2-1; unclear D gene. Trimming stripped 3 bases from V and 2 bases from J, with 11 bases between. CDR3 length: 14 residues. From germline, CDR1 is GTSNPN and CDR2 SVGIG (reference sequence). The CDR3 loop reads CAWRTEFPYNEQFF. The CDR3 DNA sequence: TGTGCCTGGAGAACAGAATTCCCCTACAATGAGCAGTTCTTC.

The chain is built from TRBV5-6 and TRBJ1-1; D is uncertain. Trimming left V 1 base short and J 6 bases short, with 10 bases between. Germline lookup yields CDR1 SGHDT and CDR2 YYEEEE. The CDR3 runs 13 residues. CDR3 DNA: TGTGCCAGCAGCTTGACCCGGGTCTCTGAAGCTTTCTTT. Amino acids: CASSLTRVSEAFF.

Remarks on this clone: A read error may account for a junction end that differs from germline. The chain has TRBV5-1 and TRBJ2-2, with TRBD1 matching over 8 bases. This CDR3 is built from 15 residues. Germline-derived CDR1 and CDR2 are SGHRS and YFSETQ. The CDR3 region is CASSSQGANTGELVF. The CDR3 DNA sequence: TGCGCCAGCTCTTCGCAGGGGGCGAACACCGGGGAGCTGGTTTTT.

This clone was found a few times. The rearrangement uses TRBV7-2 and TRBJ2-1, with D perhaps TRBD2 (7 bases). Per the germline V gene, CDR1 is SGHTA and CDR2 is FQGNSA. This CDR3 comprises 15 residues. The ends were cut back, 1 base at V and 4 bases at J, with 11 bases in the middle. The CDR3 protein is CASSLDRGAYNEQFF. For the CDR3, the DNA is TGTGCCAGCAGCTTAGACCGGGGGGCTTACAATGAGCAGTTCTTC.

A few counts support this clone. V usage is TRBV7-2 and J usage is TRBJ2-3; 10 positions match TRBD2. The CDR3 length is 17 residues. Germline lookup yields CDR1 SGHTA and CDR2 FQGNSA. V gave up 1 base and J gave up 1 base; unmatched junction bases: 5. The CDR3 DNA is TGTGCCAGCAGCTTAGTAGGAGCGGGGGGGGGCACAGATACGCAGTATTTT. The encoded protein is CASSLVGAGGGTDTQYF.

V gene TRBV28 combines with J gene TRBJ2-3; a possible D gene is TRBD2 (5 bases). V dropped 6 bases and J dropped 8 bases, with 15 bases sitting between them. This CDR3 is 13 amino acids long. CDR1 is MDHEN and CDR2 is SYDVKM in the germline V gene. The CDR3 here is CASRFGVAGTQYF. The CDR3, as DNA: TGTGCCAGCAGATTCGGGGTGGCCGGTACGCAGTATTTT.

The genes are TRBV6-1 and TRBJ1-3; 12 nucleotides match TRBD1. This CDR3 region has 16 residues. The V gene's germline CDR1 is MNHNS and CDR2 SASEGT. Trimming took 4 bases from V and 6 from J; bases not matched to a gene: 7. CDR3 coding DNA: TGTGCCAGCAGTGCCCTCCCGGGACAGGGGGCAAACACCATATATTTT. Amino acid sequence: CASSALPGQGANTIYF.